Each of the 11 T cell receptor beta chains below was sequenced from the same sample in a study of human T cells and chemical hapten exposure. As to time point: healthy volunteer bleed at 2 weeks. Extraction of total RNA was performed on unfractionated whole blood. TCRdb called the RACE reads again in MiXCR, with one record for every CDR3 protein. This table has 25,000 to 35,000 distinct CDR3 sequences, over 7% appearing once. Sample: whole blood. Receptor source: a human donor in good health. Some clones in this sample may be carry-over from other donors' samples.

There are many counts of this clonotype. The V gene is TRBV7-8, the J gene TRBJ1-1; no definite D call. CDR3 length: 13 amino acids. Per germline, CDR1 SGHVS and CDR2 FQNEAQ. V was trimmed by 3 bases and J by 1 base, leaving 6 bases between them. The CDR3 bases are TGTGCCAGCAGCTTTTCGGGGAACACTGAAGCTTTCTTT. It specifies CASSFSGNTEAFF.

This chain connects TRBV6-5 to TRBJ1-1; D not certain. CDR1 is MNHEY, CDR2 SVGAGI, per germline. V was cut by 7 bases and J by 2 bases, with 11 bases left in between. The CDR3 extends over 13 amino acids. CDR3 sequence reads: CASNGRENTEAFF. Written as DNA, the CDR3 is TGTGCCAGCAACGGACGGGAAAACACTGAAGCTTTCTTT.

The genes are TRBV20-1 and TRBJ1-5; 8 nucleotides match TRBD1. V dropped 7 bases and J dropped 4; count of bases not matched to a gene: 9. This CDR3 has 14 amino acids. CDR1 DFQATT and CDR2 SNEGSKA come from the germline V gene (reference sequence). CDR3 nucleotides: TGCAGTGTATCAGGCAGGGGGCGGAATCAGCCCCAGCATTTT. As protein: CSVSGRGRNQPQHF.

This clonotype turned up a few times. The chain is built from TRBV29-1 and TRBJ2-2; D call uncertain. With 7 bases removed from V and 0 bases from J, the gap between germline ends came to 12 bases. The germline CDR1 and CDR2 sequences are SQVTM and ANQGSEA. The length of the CDR3 is 14 residues. CDR3 sequence reads: CSAKQAANTGELFF. The CDR3 coding sequence is TGCAGCGCTAAGCAGGCCGCGAACACCGGGGAGCTGTTTTTT.

The chain employs TRBV10-2 and TRBJ1-2; D not certain. With 4 bases removed from V and 8 bases from J, the gap between germline ends came to 11 bases. The germline gives CDR1 WSHSY, CDR2 SAAADI. The CDR3 totals 12 residues. The CDR3 sequence is CASSAEREGYTF. The DNA for the CDR3 is TGCGCCAGCAGTGCGGAGCGCGAGGGCTACACCTTC.

This clonotype was picked up many times. V is TRBV10-3 and J is TRBJ2-5; 7 bases fit TRBD1. The CDR3 runs 14 residues. CDR1 is ENHRY, CDR2 SYGVKD, per germline. V trimming: 0 bases; J trimming: 5 bases; junction bases outside the gene matches: 3. CDR3 sequence (DNA): TGTGCCATCAGTGAGTCGGGACAGTGGGAGACCCAGTACTTC. Protein: CAISESGQWETQYF.

This clonotype was recorded many times. The genes are TRBV18 and TRBJ2-3, with D unclear. The length of the CDR3 is 13 residues. The germline gives CDR1 KGHSH, CDR2 LQKENI. V dropped 3 bases and J dropped 2 bases, with 6 bases sitting between them. The CDR3 DNA reads as TGTGCCAGCTCACCCATTAACACAGATACGCAGTATTTT. This codes for CASSPINTDTQYF. Full variable domain (rest looked up from reference TRBV18 and TRBJ2-3): NAGVMQNPRHLVRRRGQEARLRCSPMKGHSHVYWYRQLPEEGLKFMVYLQKENIIDESGMPKERFSAEFPKEGPSILRIQQVVRGDSAAYFCASSPINTDTQYFGPGTRLTVL.

The rearrangement uses TRBV12-3 or TRBV12-4 and TRBJ2-2, with TRBD1 matching 7 bases. This CDR3 has 15 amino acids. V shed 6 bases, J shed 4 bases, and the junction held 8 bases outside the gene matches. CDR3 amino acids: CASSRDRVGTGELFF. The CDR3 DNA follows: TGTGCCAGCAGCCGAGACAGGGTCGGCACCGGGGAGCTGTTTTTT.

With respect to this clonotype: With a much larger clone just one base away, this may be a read error. The chain recombines TRBV12-3 or TRBV12-4 with TRBJ1-1; 10 bases are a match to TRBD1. The CDR3 runs to 15 residues. This CDR3 is CTSSRPGQGFPEAFF. In DNA form, the CDR3 reads TGTACCAGCAGTCGACCGGGACAGGGGTTCCCTGAAGCTTTCTTT.

This clonotype was observed many times. V is TRBV5-6 and J is TRBJ1-1, with 8 bases identical to TRBD1. Germline trimming cut 4 bases from V and 4 bases from J; bases unmatched to any gene: 3. Per germline, CDR1 SGHDT and CDR2 YYEEEE. The CDR3 covers 13 residues. CDR3 DNA: TGTGCCAGCAGCCTGGACAGGGTCACTGAAGCTTTCTTT. It encodes CASSLDRVTEAFF. Combining the CDR3 with reference TRBV5-6 and TRBJ1-1 gives the whole variable domain DAGVTQSPTHLIKTRGQQVTLRCSPKSGHDTVSWYQQALGQGPQFIFQYYEEEERQRGNFPDRFSGHQFPNYSSELNVNALLLGDSALYLCASSLDRVTEAFFGQGTRLTVV.

This clonotype has a count of ten or more. The chain combines TRBV12-3 or TRBV12-4 with TRBJ2-7, with TRBD2 matching over 8 bases. The CDR3 sequence is 14 residues long. The V segment lost 3 bases and the J segment 2 bases; nucleotides outside the gene matches: 3. The CDR3 here is CASSFTGGAYEQYF. CDR3 bases: TGTGCCAGCAGTTTCACGGGGGGGGCCTACGAGCAGTACTTC.